The sequence of this T cell receptor beta chain was determined in a study of OX40 agonist ivuxolimab in advanced cancers. Regarding the complete study: Ivuxolimab was an agonistic, fully human IgG2 monoclonal antibody directed against OX40 (CD134), a costimulatory receptor. Intravenous ivuxolimab was administered to patients every 2 weeks at six dose levels: 0.01, 0.1, 0.3, 1.5, 3 and 10 mg/kg. Of the approximately 50 dose-escalation patients, hepatocellular carcinoma was present in around 19, melanoma in roughly 15, renal cell carcinoma in 9 and head and neck cancer in 9. The dose-escalation cohort was 82.7% male with a mean age of around 64 years, ranging from roughly 20 to 85. Prior anti-PD-1, anti-PD-L1 or anti-CTLA-4 therapy was permitted, and checkpoint inhibitors had been received by approximately 39% of dose-escalation patients. Three dose-escalation patients achieved partial responses, one with hepatocellular carcinoma and two with cutaneous melanoma. Peripheral TCRbeta sequencing aimed to test whether ivuxolimab altered TCR sequence diversity and caused clonal T-cell expansion. The paper covers the monotherapy dose-escalation part of the phase I ivuxolimab trial, which included N of about 51 patients. What the work shows at the level of the full study, not this receptor alone: Low levels of normalized T-cell clonal expansion were also seen in some patients who did not respond. In the 0.1-3.0 mg/kg groups, partial responders were among the patients with the lowest normalized peripheral clonal expansion, particularly in CD8+ T cells. After ivuxolimab, expanded clones were on average more numerous among CD8+ T cells than among CD4+ T cells. The antigen specificity of the clonally expanded peripheral T cells was not determined. At doses of 0.1 to 3.0 mg/kg, clonal expansion of both CD4+ and CD8+ T cells in blood was seen between baseline and week 6.

Genomic DNA was isolated from the sorted cells so that the TCRbeta CDR3 region could be sequenced. TCRbeta CDR3 regions were sequenced using the immunoSEQ Assay. The source is immuneACCESS, and TCRdb retained only in-frame sequences with V and J called. Part of the clones is not carried over; for the studies checked, unresolved V genes explain less than half of this, and the remainder is unexplained. Present in this sample are around 42,000 clones, about 87% of which were seen just once. Of the sample, 20% to 30% is held by the ten largest clones. This clone was seen once. Its antigen is unknown. No base quality values were provided; no much bigger clone lies one nucleotide off. Patients with autoimmune disease history or receiving systemic immunosuppression were excluded from the trial. Peripheral blood for TCR sequencing was drawn from every dose cohort at baseline, at cycle 4 day 1 and at cycle 7 day 1. Samples were obtained from an open-label, multicenter, first-in-human phase I dose-escalation trial of ivuxolimab. Adults with locally advanced or metastatic melanoma, renal cell, hepatocellular, or head and neck squamous cell carcinoma were enrolled in the trial. CD4+ and CD8+ T cells were sorted separately from peripheral blood before TCR sequencing.

The CDR3, cysteine through phenylalanine, is 13 amino acids long. Only the CDR3 DNA is retained, 39 bases long and in frame from the first base. The germline V gene provides CDR1 SGDLS and CDR2 YYNGEE. The junction shows trimming of 5 bases on V and 6 bases on J, and the gene matches do not reach 5 bases of it. This chain joins TRBV9 to TRBJ2-1; TRBD1 agrees with 7 junctional bases. The TCR sequence derives from an adult with an advanced solid tumor such as melanoma, head and neck, liver or kidney cancer. This specimen was CD4+ or CD8+ T cells sorted from blood, taken in a trial of the OX40 agonist ivuxolimab. The nucleotide sequence is TGTGCCAGCAGTGTACAGGGGTCCAATGAGCAGTTCTTC. Its protein is CASSVQGSNEQFF.